These 9 T cell receptor beta chains were all obtained from the same sample, sequenced in a study of T cells in Graves' hyperthyroidism and ophthalmopathy. Researchers took RNA transcripts and amplified the TCR beta CDR3 regions from them. A first-round RT-PCR of the TCR CDR3 used the HTBI primer set. TCRdb processed the multiplex PCR reads anew with MiXCR; each CDR3 protein has one entry. Here the sample spans 600,000 to 850,000 distinct CDR3 sequences, 18% being singletons. The sequenced material came from blood. The origin of the receptors is a woman in her 50s with Graves' hyperthyroidism that later progressed to Graves' ophthalmopathy.

This clonotype was detected many times. V gene TRBV30 combines with J gene TRBJ2-5, with D unclear. V was clipped by 2 bases and J by 2 bases, with 3 bases between them. The CDR3 has 11 residues. Germline CDR1 and CDR2: GTSNPN and SVGIG (reference sequence). CDR3 protein: CAWSQQETQYF. CDR3 in DNA: TGTGCCTGGAGTCAGCAAGAGACCCAGTACTTC.

The chain couples TRBV24-1 to TRBJ2-3, with D maybe TRBD1 (6 bases). The CDR3 runs to 18 residues. Germline V lookup: CDR1 KGHDR, CDR2 SFDVKD. Trimming stripped 4 bases from V and 0 bases from J, with 19 bases between. CDR3 DNA: TGTGCCACCAGTGACTCTACCTTCAGGGGCGATAGCACAGATACGCAGTATTTT. Protein: CATSDSTFRGDSTDTQYF.

This clonotype was seen more than once but under ten times. The chain recombines TRBV19 with TRBJ2-1; tentative D call: TRBD2 (6 bases). Germline assignment: CDR1 LNHDA and CDR2 SQIVND (reference sequence). This CDR3 region has 15 residues. Trimming stripped 3 bases from V and 7 bases from J, with 16 bases between. DNA for the CDR3: TGTGCCAGTAGTATCCTCCGGGGGACGGGGAATGAGCAGTTCTTC. It specifies CASSILRGTGNEQFF.

The sample holds many counts of this clonotype. This chain links TRBV6-1 with TRBJ1-3; 7 nucleotides line up with TRBD1. The CDR3 runs to 14 residues. Germline CDR1 is MNHNS and CDR2 is SASEGT. J lost 4 bases, V lost 8 bases, and 8 bases had no gene match. The CDR3 sequence: CASGRQGSGNTIYF. The CDR3 DNA reads TGTGCCAGCGGAAGACAGGGCTCGGGAAACACCATATATTTT.

The sample holds a few counts of this clonotype. The chain uses TRBV15 and TRBJ1-5, with TRBD1 as a possible D gene (6 bases). The V gene lost 0 bases and the J gene lost 8 bases, with 20 bases spanning the gap. This CDR3 has 17 amino acids. CDR1 LNHNV and CDR2 YYDKDF come from the germline V gene (reference sequence). The chain's CDR3 is CATSRDSPQGRPEPQHF. The CDR3 nucleotides are TGTGCCACCAGCAGAGATAGTCCACAGGGCCGGCCGGAGCCCCAGCATTTT.

This clonotype came up a few times. This sequence joins TRBV9 and TRBJ1-6, with D hard to call. This CDR3 has 15 residues. The V and J ends lost 2 bases and 7 bases respectively, with 13 bases between them. Per germline, CDR1 SGDLS and CDR2 YYNGEE. This CDR3 is CASSVSGQTNSPLHF. The CDR3 DNA follows: TGTGCCAGCAGCGTGTCTGGGCAAACAAATTCACCCCTCCACTTT.

The rearrangement uses TRBV20-1 and TRBJ1-2, with TRBD1 matching over 7 bases. The CDR3 contains 14 residues. Germline V gene lookup returns CDR1 DFQATT and CDR2 SNEGSKA (reference sequence). Germline trimming cut 3 bases from V and 1 base from J; bases unmatched to any gene: 5. Written as DNA, the CDR3 is TGCAGTGCTAGCCGACAGGGACGTAACTATGGCTACACCTTC. Translating it yields CSASRQGRNYGYTF.

This clonotype occurred many times. The chain joins TRBV7-6 to TRBJ2-5; TRBD1 matches at 9 bases. This CDR3 has 14 residues. The J segment lost 10 bases and the V segment lost 2 bases, leaving 8 bases of the junction unmatched. Germline loops: CDR1 SGHVS, CDR2 FNYEAQ. Here the CDR3 reads CASSLTEETGGQYF. The CDR3 DNA reads TGTGCCAGCAGCTTAACTGAGGAGACAGGGGGCCAGTACTTC.

Concerning this clonotype: The junction shows a germline mismatch at one end, possibly a read error. The V gene is TRBV27, the J gene TRBJ2-1; TRBD2 agrees at 9 bases. The germline V gene has CDR1 MNHEY and CDR2 SMNVEV (reference sequence). This CDR3 spans 15 amino acids. The CDR3 sequence: CASSLAGKSYNKQFF. The CDR3 nucleotides are TGTGCCAGCAGCCTAGCGGGGAAGTCCTACAATAAGCAGTTCTTC.